These 28 T cell receptor beta chains were all obtained from the same sample, sequenced in a study of T cell changes during pregnancy in multiple sclerosis. Some clones are missing from TCRdb's copy, which holds only in-frame ones; the method was immunoSEQ multiplex PCR. The data hold approximately 93,000 clones, with 91% observed a single time. The sample was peripheral blood, taken before pregnancy. The receptor source for this set is a female donor with multiple sclerosis, enrolled in a pregnancy study.

The chain recombines TRBV28 with TRBJ2-7; D may be TRBD2 (6 bases). The germline CDR1 and CDR2 sequences are MDHEN and SYDVKM. Between the trimmed V and J ends, which lost 4 bases and 2 bases, there was a span of 9 bases. The CDR3 contains 13 residues. The CDR3 reads CASSYKRAYEQYF. CDR3 coding DNA: TGTGCCAGCAGTTATAAGCGGGCCTACGAGCAGTACTTC.

The chain employs TRBV28 and TRBJ2-5; D unclear. The CDR3 is made up of 12 amino acids. V was pared by 6 bases and J by 3 bases, with 8 bases between. CDR1 MDHEN and CDR2 SYDVKM come from the germline V gene. The CDR3 region is CASRAIEETQYF. In nucleotides, the CDR3 is TGTGCCAGCAGGGCAATCGAAGAGACCCAGTACTTC.

J is TRBJ1-1 and V is TRBV27, with no clear D. The length of the CDR3 is 15 residues. CDR1 is MNHEY, CDR2 SMNVEV, per germline (reference sequence). V lost 6 bases to trimming and J lost 1 base, with 15 bases between them. DNA of the CDR3: TGTGCCAGCAGGGCCCGGGTGGAAAGGAACACTGAAGCTTTCTTT. Translation gives CASRARVERNTEAFF.

The chain uses TRBV9 and TRBJ2-1; 10 nucleotides agree with TRBD2. CDR1 SGDLS and CDR2 YYNGEE come from the germline V gene. V shed 3 bases and J 2 bases; nucleotides not matched to a gene: 2. This CDR3 is built from 15 residues. As DNA, the CDR3 is TGTGCCAGCAGCGAACTAGCGGGACCCTACAATGAGCAGTTCTTC. Its protein product is CASSELAGPYNEQFF.

The chain uses TRBV5-1 and TRBJ1-5, with 7 nucleotides matching TRBD1. Per germline, CDR1 SGHRS and CDR2 YFSETQ. V shed 0 bases and J 8 bases; nucleotides not matched to a gene: 11. The CDR3 spans 16 residues. Here the CDR3 reads CASSLGDSKSREPQHF. The CDR3 DNA follows: TGCGCCAGCAGCTTGGGGGACAGCAAGTCGCGGGAGCCCCAGCATTTT. The variable domain in full, completed from reference TRBV5-1 and TRBJ1-5, reads KAGVTQTPRYLIKTRGQQVTLSCSPISGHRSVSWYQQTPGQGLQFLFEYFSETQRNKGNFPGRFSGRQFSNSRSEMNVSTLELGDSALYLCASSLGDSKSREPQHFGDGTRLSIL.

The rearrangement uses TRBV29-1 and TRBJ1-2, with 11 bases identical to TRBD1. V dropped 2 bases and J dropped 7; count of bases not matched to a gene: 6. CDR1 and CDR2 (germline): SQVTM, ANQGSEA. The CDR3 totals 14 residues. The CDR3 coding sequence is TGCAGCGTTGAATCTGGACAGGGGGCGTCTGGCTACACCTTC. Translating gives CSVESGQGASGYTF.

CDR3 bases: TGTGCCAGCAGTCCGATGACAGGGGCTGGAAACACCATATATTTT. Translated: CASSPMTGAGNTIYF. V usage is TRBV6-6 and J usage is TRBJ1-3; 8 positions match TRBD1. The CDR3 runs to 15 residues. The V gene's germline CDR1 is MNHNY and CDR2 SVGAGI (reference sequence). J lost 2 bases, V lost 5 bases, and 5 bases had no gene match.

The J gene is TRBJ2-7, the V gene TRBV28; the D gene is possibly TRBD1 (6 bases). The ends were cut back, 6 bases at V and 0 bases at J, with 15 bases in the middle. The CDR3 has 15 amino acids. Per the germline V gene, CDR1 is MDHEN and CDR2 is SYDVKM. CDR3 in DNA: TGTGCCAGCAGCGCCGAGGACAGTATCTCCTACGAGCAGTACTTC. It codes for CASSAEDSISYEQYF.

The chain uses TRBV18 and TRBJ2-4, with D perhaps matching TRBD2 (5 bases). The CDR3 runs 18 residues. Germline V gene sequence: CDR1 KGHSH, CDR2 LQKENI. V lost 0 bases, J lost 3 bases, and 18 bases lay in between. The CDR3 region has the DNA TGTGCCAGCTCACCACCGAATCTAGCTCGGTTAGTCAAAAACATTCAGTACTTC. Translation gives CASSPPNLARLVKNIQYF.

The DNA of the CDR3 is TGTGCCAGCAGTCTTCGGCTCCTGACTAGCGGGAGATACGAGCAGTACTTC. Residues: CASSLRLLTSGRYEQYF. The chain has TRBV28 and TRBJ2-7; 12 nucleotides align to TRBD2. The V gene's germline CDR1 is MDHEN and CDR2 SYDVKM. CDR3 length: 17 residues. Losses at the gene ends were 5 bases for V and 4 bases for J; bases not matched to a gene: 12.

This clone turned up a few times. This rearrangement joins TRBV2 to TRBJ2-3; 9 bases align to TRBD2. After removal of 7 bases from V and 5 bases from J, the junction contained 13 bases not matched to a gene. This CDR3 is built from 16 residues. CDR1 is SNHLY, CDR2 FYNNEI, per germline. The CDR3 sequence: CASTSDLAGAGDTQYF. The CDR3, as DNA: TGTGCCAGCACCTCCGACTTAGCGGGAGCTGGAGATACGCAGTATTTT.

The gene calls are TRBV4-2 and TRBJ2-3, with TRBD2 identical over 7 bases. The CDR3 runs 18 residues. The trim removed 3 bases at V and 0 bases at J, leaving 12 bases unmatched. CDR1 is LGHNA and CDR2 is YNFKEQ in the germline V gene. CDR3 coding DNA: TGTGCCAGCAGCCACCGACTCGCGAGCGGGGTTAGCACAGATACGCAGTATTTT. Amino acid sequence: CASSHRLASGVSTDTQYF.

This clone was found once. The gene calls are TRBV7-9 and TRBJ2-3, with 14 bases aligning to TRBD2. The CDR3 is 16 amino acids. Germline CDR1 and CDR2: SEHNR and FQNEAQ (reference sequence). Unmatched junction bases numbered 3, after V lost 5 bases and J lost 2 bases. The CDR3 DNA sequence: TGTGCCAGCAGCCTGACTAGCGGGAGGGCCACAGATACGCAGTATTTT. This codes for CASSLTSGRATDTQYF.

This clone came up a few times. The gene calls are TRBV19 and TRBJ2-7, with TRBD1 matching 8 bases. The length of the CDR3 is 15 residues. Germline CDR1 LNHDA, CDR2 SQIVND (reference sequence). After removal of 3 bases from V and 3 bases from J, the junction contained 7 bases not matched to a gene. The CDR3, as DNA: TGTGCCAGTAGTATTAGGTTACAGGGGGACTACGAGCAGTACTTC. It yields the protein CASSIRLQGDYEQYF.

The J gene is TRBJ1-2, the V gene TRBV28; D unclear. The CDR3 spans 15 residues. CDR1 is MDHEN and CDR2 is SYDVKM in the germline V gene. The germline V and J ends were trimmed by 4 bases and 9 bases, with 21 bases remaining between them. The CDR3 DNA is TGTGCCAGCAGTTCCACACTAGGGATGGGCAGGAGCTACACCTTC. Translated, it gives CASSSTLGMGRSYTF.

The J gene is TRBJ1-2, the V gene TRBV30; possible D gene TRBD1, 5 bases. Germline loops: CDR1 GTSNPN, CDR2 SVGIG (reference sequence). Trimming shortened V by 6 bases and J by 4 bases, and 12 bases separated the two germline ends. CDR3 length: 12 amino acids. The CDR3 DNA reads TGTGCCTGCAGGGTGTGGGGCTATGGCTACACCTTC. Its translation is CACRVWGYGYTF.

The chain has TRBV14 and TRBJ2-5, with 9 bases that match TRBD2. V was clipped by 4 bases and J by 4 bases; unmatched bases: 4. Germline values: CDR1 SGHDN, CDR2 FVKESK. CDR3 length: 14 residues. CDR3 coding DNA: TGTGCCAGCAGCCTAGCGGGAGTTAGAGAGACCCAGTACTTC. This gives the protein CASSLAGVRETQYF.

The gene calls are TRBV6-6 and TRBJ1-3; TRBD1 matches 10 bases. This CDR3 contains 16 residues. The trim removed 5 bases at V and 3 bases at J, leaving 7 bases unmatched. Per germline, CDR1 MNHNY and CDR2 SVGAGI (reference sequence). The CDR3 loop is CASSKTGGEGGNTIYF. DNA for the CDR3: TGTGCCAGCAGTAAGACAGGGGGCGAGGGTGGAAACACCATATATTTT.

This chain joins TRBV11-3 and TRBJ2-1; a possible D gene is TRBD2 (5 bases). V shed 1 base and J shed 8 bases, with 18 bases lying between them. The CDR3 spans 16 residues. In germline, CDR1 is SGHNT, CDR2 YENEEA. CDR3 loop: CASSLGWTVSHYEQFF. DNA for the CDR3: TGTGCCAGCAGCTTAGGTTGGACTGTCAGTCACTATGAGCAGTTCTTC.

As for this clone: This same CDR3 is encoded by further DNA sequences in the sample. This chain connects TRBV29-1 to TRBJ1-4; TRBD1 matches at 11 bases. CDR1 is SQVTM, CDR2 ANQGSEA, per germline. This CDR3 has 12 amino acids. Germline trimming cut 4 bases from V and 8 bases from J; bases unmatched to any gene: 0. CDR3 sequence reads: CSVGTGGEKLFF. DNA for the CDR3: TGCAGCGTTGGGACAGGGGGCGAAAAACTGTTTTTT.

The chain uses TRBV7-8 and TRBJ2-7, with 11 bases matching TRBD2. The CDR3 is 17 amino acids. Germline-derived CDR1 and CDR2 are SGHVS and FQNEAQ. With V trimmed by 0 bases and J by 5 bases, 9 bases remained unmatched. The CDR3, as DNA: TGTGCCAGCAGCTTAGCCCGACTGACTAGCGGGGTAAACGAGCAGTACTTC. Translation gives CASSLARLTSGVNEQYF.

The genes are TRBV19 and TRBJ2-7; the match to TRBD2 covers 9 bases. CDR1 LNHDA and CDR2 SQIVND come from the germline V gene (reference sequence). Unmatched junction bases numbered 5, after V lost 3 bases and J lost 2 bases. The CDR3 consists of 15 residues. The CDR3 DNA reads as TGTGCCAGTAGTATTGTTAGCGGGAGCACCTACGAGCAGTACTTC. It codes for CASSIVSGSTYEQYF.

The V gene is TRBV5-8, the J gene TRBJ2-7; a possible D gene is TRBD1 (6 bases). The CDR3 length is 15 residues. V was trimmed by 1 base and J by 3 bases, leaving 14 bases between them. Germline CDR1 is SGHTS and CDR2 is YDEGEE. For the CDR3, the DNA is TGTGCCAGCAGCTTGAACGGACAGCCCCTCTACGAGCAGTACTTC. This translates into CASSLNGQPLYEQYF.

The chain joins TRBV6-1 to TRBJ2-5, with 7 bases identical to TRBD1. CDR3 length equals 14 residues. Per the germline V gene, CDR1 is MNHNS and CDR2 is SASEGT. V lost 4 bases and J lost 5; bases outside the gene matches: 7. CDR3 nucleotides: TGTGCCAGCAGTGGCCGGGACAGTTGGGAGACCCAGTACTTC. Translation gives CASSGRDSWETQYF.

The chain employs TRBV28 and TRBJ1-4; possibly TRBD1 for D (6 bases). The CDR3 extends over 16 amino acids. V was clipped by 2 bases and J by 7 bases, with 17 bases between them. Germline V gene lookup returns CDR1 MDHEN and CDR2 SYDVKM. Here the CDR3 reads CASSLLVGAGIEKLFF. CDR3 DNA sequence: TGTGCCAGCAGTTTACTGGTGGGGGCTGGGATTGAAAAACTGTTTTTT.

CDR3 amino acids: CASSASGGYNYGYTF. The CDR3 DNA reads TGTGCCAGCAGCGCCTCAGGGGGCTATAACTATGGCTACACCTTC. This chain connects TRBV7-9 to TRBJ1-2; 8 bases are shared with TRBD1. This CDR3 spans 15 amino acids. Germline V gene sequence: CDR1 SEHNR, CDR2 FQNEAQ (reference sequence). V was clipped by 5 bases and J by 1 base; unmatched bases: 6.

This sequence joins TRBV9 and TRBJ1-2; TRBD1 might be the D (6 bases). This CDR3 comprises 15 residues. Trimming removed 0 bases at V and 4 bases at J, with 13 bases between. Per germline, CDR1 SGDLS and CDR2 YYNGEE. The CDR3 nucleotides read TGTGCCAGCAGCGTAGACGGCAGGGGTCCCTATGGCTACACCTTC. Translating gives CASSVDGRGPYGYTF.

This chain connects TRBV28 to TRBJ2-7, with TRBD2 as a possible D gene (5 bases). The germline V gene has CDR1 MDHEN and CDR2 SYDVKM. The CDR3 runs 15 residues. Trimming cost V 2 bases and J 5 bases, with 16 bases left between them. CDR3 DNA sequence: TGTGCCAGCAGTTTACAGGTTCGGAGGAGCGACGAGCAGTACTTC. Translated: CASSLQVRRSDEQYF.